The 14 T cell receptor beta chains given below trace back to one sample, sequenced in a study (dated by TCRdb to 2016 to 2017). Library preparation was by RT-PCR. The reads were generated on an Illumina MiSeq. TCRdb took the public reads, trimmed them with fastp at Q25, ran MiXCR for clone calling and kept in-frame beta chains. For every CDR3 protein sequence, its rows merge into one entry that carries the most common genes and DNA. This sample gives more than 550,000 distinct CDR3 sequences in total; around 14% of them show up just once. Of the sample, 3.6% falls within the top ten clones. Sequenced input: memory CD4+ T cells from blood. These TCRs come from a female donor in good health, serving as a healthy control.

The chain employs TRBV18 and TRBJ2-1, with D perhaps TRBD2 (5 bases). The CDR3 has 13 residues. Germline V lookup: CDR1 KGHSH, CDR2 LQKENI. The V and J ends lost 8 bases and 5 bases respectively, with 13 bases between them. The CDR3, as DNA: TGTGCCAGCACCGTTACAGCGGACAATGAGCAGTTCTTC. It translates to CASTVTADNEQFF. The full variable domain, rest sourced from reference TRBV18 and TRBJ2-1, is NAGVMQNPRHLVRRRGQEARLRCSPMKGHSHVYWYRQLPEEGLKFMVYLQKENIIDESGMPKERFSAEFPKEGPSILRIQQVVRGDSAAYFCASTVTADNEQFFGPGTRLTVL.

The chain joins TRBV20-1 to TRBJ2-7, with TRBD2 identical over 13 bases. V trimming: 5 bases; J trimming: 7 bases; junction bases outside the gene matches: 11. The V gene's germline CDR1 is DFQATT and CDR2 SNEGSKA (reference sequence). This CDR3 comprises 15 residues. CDR3 in DNA: TGCAGTGCTGCCACTAGCGGGGGGGCCTCGAGAGAGCAGTACTTC. It specifies CSAATSGGASREQYF.

This chain joins TRBV6-5 and TRBJ1-1; 7 positions match TRBD1. There are 14 residues in the CDR3. V was clipped by 4 bases and J by 3 bases; unmatched bases: 5. CDR1 MNHEY and CDR2 SVGAGI come from the germline V gene. The CDR3 bases are TGTGCCAGCAGTTCGTCGACAGGGCACACTGAAGCTTTCTTT. Its protein is CASSSSTGHTEAFF.

V usage is TRBV5-1 and J usage is TRBJ2-1, with 13 bases matching TRBD2. This CDR3 has 14 residues. Germline V gene data show CDR1 as SGHRS and CDR2 as YFSETQ. The junction had 5 bases not matched to a gene; V was cut back by 9 bases and J by 5 bases. The CDR3 sequence is CATRTSGGHNEQFF. In DNA, the CDR3 is TGCGCCACCCGGACTAGCGGGGGACACAATGAGCAGTTCTTC. The full variable domain, with the rest looked up from reference TRBV5-1 and TRBJ2-1, is KAGVTQTPRYLIKTRGQQVTLSCSPISGHRSVSWYQQTPGQGLQFLFEYFSETQRNKGNFPGRFSGRQFSNSRSEMNVSTLELGDSALYLCATRTSGGHNEQFFGPGTRLTVL.

This clonotype was seen repeatedly, ten times or more. The gene calls are TRBV6-5 and TRBJ2-7; TRBD1 is a possible D gene (6 bases). Deletions cut 3 bases from V and 7 bases from J, with 16 bases between. CDR3 length equals 14 residues. Germline V CDR1 and CDR2: MNHEY, SVGAGI. The CDR3 sequence is CASSYQDRDREQYF. The CDR3 DNA reads TGTGCCAGCAGTTATCAGGACAGAGATAGGGAGCAGTACTTC.

V usage is TRBV9 and J usage is TRBJ1-1, with D possibly TRBD1 on 6 matching bases. Trimming took 1 base from V and 1 from J, leaving 17 bases between them. Germline values: CDR1 SGDLS, CDR2 YYNGEE. The CDR3 length is 17 residues. CDR3 in amino acids: CASSVLGGPATNTEAFF. CDR3 nucleotides: TGTGCCAGCAGCGTATTGGGGGGCCCGGCGACGAACACTGAAGCTTTCTTT.

In this sample, this clonotype turned up a few times. The CDR3 coding sequence is TGTGCCAGCAGCGCGGGACAGACTTACACCGGGGAGCTGTTTTTT. Its translation: CASSAGQTYTGELFF. The chain joins TRBV5-5 to TRBJ2-2; D is possibly TRBD1 (7 bases). The CDR3 has 15 residues. Germline assignment: CDR1 SGHKS and CDR2 YYEKEE (reference sequence). Trimming left V 4 bases short and J 3 bases short, with 13 bases between.

In this sample, this clonotype turned up many times. The chain has TRBV6-6 and TRBJ2-1; TRBD2 matches at 9 bases. The V segment lost 0 bases and the J segment 11 bases; nucleotides outside the gene matches: 8. Germline lookup yields CDR1 MNHNY and CDR2 SVGAGI (reference sequence). This CDR3 has 15 residues. CDR3: CASSYSSASGVKQFF. CDR3 nucleotides: TGTGCCAGCAGTTACTCCTCGGCTAGCGGGGTAAAGCAGTTCTTC.

This clonotype has ten or more counts. The gene calls are TRBV5-1 and TRBJ1-6; D remains unclear. Per the germline V gene, CDR1 is SGHRS and CDR2 is YFSETQ. The CDR3 covers 15 residues. Trimming shortened V by 0 bases and J by 5 bases, and 9 bases separated the two germline ends. CDR3 coding DNA: TGCGCCAGCAGCTTGGATAGGGCGGATAATTCACCCCTCCACTTT. It translates to CASSLDRADNSPLHF.

This clonotype has at least ten counts. The rearrangement links TRBV29-1 to TRBJ2-3; 12 positions agree with TRBD2. CDR1 is SQVTM and CDR2 is ANQGSEA in the germline V gene. V was pared by 1 base and J by 0 bases, with 2 bases of the junction left unmatched. The CDR3 loop spans 16 amino acids. The DNA of the CDR3 is TGCAGCGTTGAAGGACTAGCGGGAGTAAGCACAGATACGCAGTATTTT. Amino acid sequence: CSVEGLAGVSTDTQYF.

The chain recombines TRBV12-3 or TRBV12-4 with TRBJ1-1; D ambiguous. The ends were cut back, 4 bases at V and 8 bases at J, with 11 bases in the middle. The CDR3 covers 12 residues. The CDR3 DNA is TGTGCCAGCAGTTCTATGGCGGGGGAAGCTTTCTTT. Its protein product is CASSSMAGEAFF.

This clonotype was picked up a small number of times. V is TRBV4-1 and J is TRBJ2-7; TRBD2 matches 9 bases. Germline-derived CDR1 and CDR2 are MGHRA and YSYEKL. The CDR3 covers 14 residues. With 1 base clipped from V and 6 bases from J, the junction kept 4 bases outside the gene matches. The CDR3 region is CASSQGRLAAEQYF. CDR3 coding DNA: TGCGCCAGCAGCCAAGGACGACTAGCGGCCGAGCAGTACTTC.

There are a few counts of this clonotype. The genes are TRBV2 and TRBJ1-2, with a weak D call TRBD1 (5 bases). The CDR3 has 14 residues. V lost 3 bases to trimming and J lost 4 bases, with 12 bases between them. Germline loops: CDR1 SNHLY, CDR2 FYNNEI. The CDR3 loop is CASSDSSRAYGYTF. In DNA, the CDR3 is TGTGCCAGCAGTGATAGTTCCAGGGCCTATGGCTACACCTTC.

This clonotype has a count of ten or more. The chain joins TRBV7-2 to TRBJ1-2; TRBD1 matches 8 bases. Per the germline V gene, CDR1 is SGHTA and CDR2 is FQGNSA. CDR3 length: 15 amino acids. The ends lost 2 bases at V and 3 bases at J; junction bases unmatched: 5. The CDR3 coding sequence is TGTGCCAGCAGCTTACTGGGGACAGGCTACTATGGCTACACCTTC. This encodes CASSLLGTGYYGYTF. Based on the CDR3 plus reference TRBV7-2 and TRBJ1-2, the full variable domain is GAGVSQSPSNKVTEKGKDVELRCDPISGHTALYWYRQSLGQGLEFLIYFQGNSAPDKSGLPSDRFSAERTGGSVSTLTIQRTQQEDSAVYLCASSLLGTGYYGYTFGSGTRLTVV.